One T cell receptor beta chain is described in this entry. Its antigen is still unknown. This sample was taken from a study of siplizumab effects on memory and regulatory T cells. Study-wide results and caveats: Naive or memory phenotype was unassignable for roughly 80-96% of proliferating CD4+ or CD8+ clones. Sequences that were alloreactive and traceable to unstimulated CD4+ memory cells were significantly reduced by siplizumab. Suppressive capability of dividing Tregs from siplizumab cultures went unverified.

Profiled with immunoSEQ multiplex PCR; TCRdb holds only in-frame clones, not every one. The table shows approximately 100,000 clones, with 94% occurring only once. Germline V lookup: CDR1 SGHNT, CDR2 YYREEE (reference sequence). The CDR3 runs 13 residues. V was shortened by 0 bases and J by 4 bases, with 7 bases between the two germline ends. The J gene is TRBJ1-2, the V gene TRBV5-4, with no clear D. Sequencing was performed on Tregs sorted from blood. The TCR originated in a human donor in good health. The CDR3 sequence: CASSLVGGYGYTF. Written as DNA, the CDR3 is TGTGCCAGCAGCTTGGTAGGCGGCTATGGCTACACCTTC.